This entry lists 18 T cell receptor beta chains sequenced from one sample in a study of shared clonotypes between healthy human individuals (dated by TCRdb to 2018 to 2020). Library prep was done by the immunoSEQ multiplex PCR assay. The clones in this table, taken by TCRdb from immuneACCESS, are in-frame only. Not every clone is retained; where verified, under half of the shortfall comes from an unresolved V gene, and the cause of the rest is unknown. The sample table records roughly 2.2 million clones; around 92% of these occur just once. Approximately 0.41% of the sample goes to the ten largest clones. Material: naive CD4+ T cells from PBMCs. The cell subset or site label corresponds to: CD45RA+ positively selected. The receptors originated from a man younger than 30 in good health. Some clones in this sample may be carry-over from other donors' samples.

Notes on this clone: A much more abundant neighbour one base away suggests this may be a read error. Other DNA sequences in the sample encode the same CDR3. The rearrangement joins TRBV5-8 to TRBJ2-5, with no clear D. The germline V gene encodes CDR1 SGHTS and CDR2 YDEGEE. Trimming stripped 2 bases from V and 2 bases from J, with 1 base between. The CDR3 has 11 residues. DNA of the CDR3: TGTGCCAGCAGCTTTCAAGAGACCCAGTACTTC. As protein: CASSFQETQYF.

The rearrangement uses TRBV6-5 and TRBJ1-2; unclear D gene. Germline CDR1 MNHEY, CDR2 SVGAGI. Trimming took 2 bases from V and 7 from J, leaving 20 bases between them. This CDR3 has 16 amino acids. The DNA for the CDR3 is TGTGCCAGCAGTTACAGAGGAAACCCCACACGGACTGGCTACACCTTC. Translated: CASSYRGNPTRTGYTF.

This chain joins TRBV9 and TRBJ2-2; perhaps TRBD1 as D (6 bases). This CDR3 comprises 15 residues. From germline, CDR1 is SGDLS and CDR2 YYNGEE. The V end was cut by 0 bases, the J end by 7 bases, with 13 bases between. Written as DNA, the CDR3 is TGTGCCAGCAGCGTAGTGACGGGACAAGACGGGGAGCTGTTTTTT. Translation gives CASSVVTGQDGELFF.

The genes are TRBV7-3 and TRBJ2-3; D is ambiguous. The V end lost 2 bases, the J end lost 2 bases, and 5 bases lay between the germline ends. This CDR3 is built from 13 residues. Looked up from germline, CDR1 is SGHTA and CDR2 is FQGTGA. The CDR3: CASSLFTTDTQYF. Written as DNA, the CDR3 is TGTGCCAGCAGCTTATTTACCACAGATACGCAGTATTTT.

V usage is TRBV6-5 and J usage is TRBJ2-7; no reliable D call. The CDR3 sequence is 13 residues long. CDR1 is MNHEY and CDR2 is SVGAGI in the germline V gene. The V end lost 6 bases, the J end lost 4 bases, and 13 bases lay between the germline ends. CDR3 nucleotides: TGTGCCAGCAGCCGGGTGGGAAGTTACGAGCAGTACTTC. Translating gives CASSRVGSYEQYF.

CDR3 nucleotides: TGTGCCAGCAGCCCGTTCACCGGGGAGCTGTTTTTT. Amino acid sequence: CASSPFTGELFF. The rearrangement uses TRBV5-6 and TRBJ2-2; the D is unclear. Deletions cut 4 bases from V and 4 bases from J, with 5 bases between. CDR3 length: 12 residues. Germline CDR1 and CDR2: SGHDT and YYEEEE.

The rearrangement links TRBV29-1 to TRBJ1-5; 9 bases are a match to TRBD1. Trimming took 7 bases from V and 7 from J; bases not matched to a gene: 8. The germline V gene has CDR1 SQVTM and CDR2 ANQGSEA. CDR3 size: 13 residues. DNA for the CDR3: TGCAGCGCACAGGGGGCGAGGGGGCAGCCCCAGCATTTT. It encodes CSAQGARGQPQHF.

The CDR3: CASSPRALYGYTF. Here the CDR3 DNA reads TGTGCCAGCAGTCCGCGAGCGCTCTATGGCTACACCTTC. The chain has TRBV6-5 and TRBJ1-2; D ambiguous. CDR3 length: 13 residues. Trimming pared 5 bases from V and 4 bases from J, leaving 11 bases between. Germline V lookup: CDR1 MNHEY, CDR2 SVGAGI.

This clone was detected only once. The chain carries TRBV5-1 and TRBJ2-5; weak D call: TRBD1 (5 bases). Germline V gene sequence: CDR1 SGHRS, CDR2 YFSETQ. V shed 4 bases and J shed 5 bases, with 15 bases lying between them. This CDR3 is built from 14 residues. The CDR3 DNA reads TGCGCCAGCAGCCTAGGACACGTTCAGGAGACCCAGTACTTC. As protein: CASSLGHVQETQYF.

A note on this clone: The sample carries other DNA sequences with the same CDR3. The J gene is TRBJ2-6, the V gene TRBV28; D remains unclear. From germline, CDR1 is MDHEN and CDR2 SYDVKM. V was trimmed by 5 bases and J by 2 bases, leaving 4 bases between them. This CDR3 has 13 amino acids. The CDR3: CASSRPGANVLTF. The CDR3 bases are TGTGCCAGCAGTCGACCTGGGGCCAACGTCCTGACTTTC.

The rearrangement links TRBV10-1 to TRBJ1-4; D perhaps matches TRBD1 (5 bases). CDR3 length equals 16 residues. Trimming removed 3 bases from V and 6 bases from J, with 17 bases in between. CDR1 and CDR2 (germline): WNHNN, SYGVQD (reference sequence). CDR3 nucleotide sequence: TGCGCCAGCAGTGAAGGATCGGGGACCCGCGATGAAAAACTGTTTTTT. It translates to CASSEGSGTRDEKLFF.

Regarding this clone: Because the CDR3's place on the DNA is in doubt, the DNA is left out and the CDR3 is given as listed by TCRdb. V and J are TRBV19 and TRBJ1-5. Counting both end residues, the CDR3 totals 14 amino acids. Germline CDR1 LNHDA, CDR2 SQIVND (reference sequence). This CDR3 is CASSFRGRNQPQHF.

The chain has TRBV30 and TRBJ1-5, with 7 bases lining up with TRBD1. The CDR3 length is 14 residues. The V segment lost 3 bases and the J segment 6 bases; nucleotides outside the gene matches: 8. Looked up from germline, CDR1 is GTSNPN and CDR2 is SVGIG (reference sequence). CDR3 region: CAWREDRVGQPQHF. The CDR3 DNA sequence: TGTGCCTGGAGGGAAGACAGGGTAGGTCAGCCCCAGCATTTT.

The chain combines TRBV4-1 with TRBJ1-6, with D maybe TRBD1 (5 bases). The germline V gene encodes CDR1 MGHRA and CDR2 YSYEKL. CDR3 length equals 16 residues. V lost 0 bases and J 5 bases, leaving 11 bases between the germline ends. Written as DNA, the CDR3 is TGCGCCAGCAGCCAAGATCGTGGCAGGGATAATTCACCCCTCCACTTT. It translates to CASSQDRGRDNSPLHF.

The CDR3 region is CGTGAGNTIYF. The DNA of the CDR3 is TGTGGGACAGGGGCTGGAAACACCATATATTTT. The chain recombines TRBV25-1 with TRBJ1-3; 9 positions match TRBD1. This CDR3 is 11 amino acids long. Per the germline V gene, CDR1 is MGHDK and CDR2 is SYGVNS.

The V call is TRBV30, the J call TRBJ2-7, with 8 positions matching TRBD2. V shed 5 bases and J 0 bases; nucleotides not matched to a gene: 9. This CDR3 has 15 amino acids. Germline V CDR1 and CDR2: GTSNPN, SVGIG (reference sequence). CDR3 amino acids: CAWGPGLGSSYEQYF. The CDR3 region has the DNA TGTGCCTGGGGTCCGGGACTAGGGAGCTCCTACGAGCAGTACTTC.

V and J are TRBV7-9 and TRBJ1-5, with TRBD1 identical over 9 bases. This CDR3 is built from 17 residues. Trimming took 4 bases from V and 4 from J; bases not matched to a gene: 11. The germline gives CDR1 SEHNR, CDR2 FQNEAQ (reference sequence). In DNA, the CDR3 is TGTGCCAGCAGCTCGTACAAGGGACAGGGACTAAATCAGCCCCAGCATTTT. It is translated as CASSSYKGQGLNQPQHF.

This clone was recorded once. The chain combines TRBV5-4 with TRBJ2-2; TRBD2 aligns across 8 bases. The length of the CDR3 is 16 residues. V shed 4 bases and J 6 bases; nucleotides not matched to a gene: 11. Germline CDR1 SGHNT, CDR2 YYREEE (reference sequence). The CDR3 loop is CASSPGGQGIPGELFF. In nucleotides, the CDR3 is TGTGCCAGCAGCCCGGGGGGGCAGGGAATCCCCGGGGAGCTGTTTTTT.